This TCR beta chain was recorded in a study of siplizumab effects on memory and regulatory T cells. Only in-frame clones appear in the TCRdb table, and some are missing; sequencing was by immunoSEQ multiplex PCR. The sample contains over 85,000 clones, 93% of which appear only once. Per the germline V gene, CDR1 is LGHNA and CDR2 is YNFKEQ. The CDR3 is 17 amino acids. V shed 4 bases and J 6 bases; nucleotides not matched to a gene: 14. V usage is TRBV4-2 and J usage is TRBJ2-5; TRBD2 agrees at 10 bases. Sequencing was performed on CD8+ T cells sorted from blood. The source is a human donor in good health. CDR3 protein: CASSPAFSGGSLKTQYF. In DNA form, the CDR3 reads TGTGCCAGCAGCCCCGCCTTTAGCGGGGGGTCTTTAAAGACCCAGTACTTC.